This T cell receptor (beta chain) was obtained from a study of T cell responses to AZD1222 COVID-19 vaccine. The study, taken as a whole, reports: Close to half of spike-specific TCRs reportedly recognize unmutated variant regions. There were vaccine-associated CD4 TCRs across spike, dominant at 160-218 and 743-854. A mostly white British donor set with more females was recruited, and clonal diversity was possibly underestimated.

Only in-frame clones appear in the TCRdb table, and some are missing; sequencing was by immunoSEQ multiplex PCR. The sample shows 100,000 to 150,000 clones, 80% to 90% of them seen only once. On this clone: What it binds is unknown.

The CDR3 covers 16 residues. Trimming left V 4 bases short and J 2 bases short, with 15 bases between. Germline CDR1 MDHEN, CDR2 SYDVKM. The source is an adult in good health. Specimen: peripheral blood, collected on day 0 of AZD1222 vaccination. J is TRBJ1-5 and V is TRBV28; the D gene is possibly TRBD1 (5 bases). The chain's CDR3 is CASSYPTGHGNQPQHF. CDR3 nucleotide sequence: TGTGCCAGCAGTTACCCTACGGGGCATGGCAATCAGCCCCAGCATTTT.